These T cell receptor beta chains were read from a single sample in a study of T cell responses to AZD1222 COVID-19 vaccine. The method was immunoSEQ multiplex PCR; TCRdb's version includes in-frame clones alone and lacks a portion of them. The sample comprises about 96,000 clones, nearly 90% of which are singletons, and 1.5% to 2% rests with the top ten. Specimen: peripheral blood, collected on day 0 of AZD1222 vaccination. The receptors shown here come from an adult in good health. Each CDR3 is given without its conserved first and last residue.

cdr3_length: 11
j_call: TRBJ1-2
v_call: TRBV2
cdr3_aa: ASSEQQNYGYT

cdr3_length: 14
j_call: TRBJ2-7
v_call: TRBV27
cdr3_aa: ASSYSSTGSSYEQY

cdr3_length: 14
j_call: TRBJ1-2
v_call: TRBV5-1
cdr3_aa: ASSLVVARDNYGYT

cdr3_length: 14
j_call: TRBJ1-1
v_call: TRBV4-1
cdr3_aa: ASSPAGGGLDTEAF

cdr3_length: 12
j_call: TRBJ1-2
v_call: TRBV21-1
cdr3_aa: ASSVRRGIYGYT

cdr3_length: 10
j_call: TRBJ1-1
v_call: TRBV20-1
cdr3_aa: SASIRNTEAF

cdr3_length: 11
j_call: TRBJ2-3
v_call: TRBV11-2
cdr3_aa: ASSLGGTDTQY

cdr3_length: 13
j_call: TRBJ2-2
v_call: TRBV5-1
cdr3_aa: ASSLDRGDTGELF

cdr3_length: 16
j_call: TRBJ2-3
v_call: TRBV11-2
cdr3_aa: ASSLGPGARGSTDTQY

cdr3_length: 14
j_call: TRBJ1-1
v_call: TRBV7-8
cdr3_aa: ASSTRDSGWNHEAF

cdr3_length: 11
j_call: TRBJ2-7
v_call: TRBV6-5
cdr3_aa: ASSYYRSYEQY

cdr3_length: 13
j_call: TRBJ1-2
v_call: TRBV14
cdr3_aa: ASSDHYRSYVGYT

cdr3_length: 13
j_call: TRBJ2-3
v_call: TRBV3-1/TRBV3-2
cdr3_aa: ASSQQALLSDTQY

cdr3_length: 16
j_call: TRBJ2-1
v_call: TRBV29-1
cdr3_aa: SVDPWTSGRQEYHEQF

cdr3_length: 13
j_call: TRBJ2-3
v_call: TRBV5-1
cdr3_aa: ASSRAGASADTQY

cdr3_length: 11
j_call: TRBJ1-2
v_call: TRBV20-1
cdr3_aa: SASDRNNYGYT

cdr3_length: 13
j_call: TRBJ2-1
v_call: TRBV7-8
cdr3_aa: ASSLGAGTNNEQF

cdr3_length: 14
j_call: TRBJ2-7
v_call: TRBV11-2
cdr3_aa: ASSPPSGSTSYEQY

cdr3_length: 16
j_call: TRBJ2-7
v_call: TRBV7-9
cdr3_aa: ASRPSGLAGGLTHEQY

cdr3_length: 13
j_call: TRBJ1-5
v_call: TRBV3-1/TRBV3-2
cdr3_aa: ASSQGTGEVQPQH

cdr3_length: 14
j_call: TRBJ2-2
v_call: TRBV19
cdr3_aa: ASKLAGGPGTGELF

cdr3_length: 15
j_call: TRBJ1-1
v_call: TRBV3-1/TRBV3-2
cdr3_aa: ASSQGHTGLMNTEAF

cdr3_length: 10
j_call: TRBJ2-7
v_call: TRBV7-2
cdr3_aa: ASSLARYEQY

cdr3_length: 9
j_call: TRBJ2-7
v_call: TRBV7-9
cdr3_aa: ASSKLDEQY

cdr3_length: 12
j_call: TRBJ1-1
v_call: TRBV7-8
cdr3_aa: ASSRGRLFTEAF

cdr3_length: 11
j_call: TRBJ1-5
v_call: TRBV2
cdr3_aa: ASAGQAGQPQH

cdr3_length: 19
j_call: TRBJ2-2
v_call: TRBV13
cdr3_aa: ASSLTSTGQSLFANTGELF

cdr3_length: 11
j_call: TRBJ2-7
v_call: TRBV30
cdr3_aa: AGRGQGPYEQY

cdr3_length: 14
j_call: TRBJ1-6
v_call: TRBV30
cdr3_aa: AWSLAASSYNSPLH

cdr3_length: 13
j_call: TRBJ1-1
v_call: TRBV5-5
cdr3_aa: ASSSGTGMNTEAF

cdr3_length: 9
j_call: TRBJ1-2
v_call: TRBV12-5
cdr3_aa: ASGLQGGYT

cdr3_length: 15
j_call: TRBJ1-1
v_call: TRBV3-1/TRBV3-2
cdr3_aa: ASSQDFSRGWNTEAF

cdr3_length: 13
j_call: TRBJ2-7
v_call: TRBV9
cdr3_aa: ASSLTSGGQLEQY

cdr3_length: 12
j_call: TRBJ1-6
v_call: TRBV5-1
cdr3_aa: ASSLARTEAPLH

cdr3_length: 13
j_call: TRBJ2-1
v_call: TRBV24-1
cdr3_aa: ATSDLGQGGTEQF

cdr3_length: 12
j_call: TRBJ2-7
v_call: TRBV2
cdr3_aa: ASKVSVSSYEQY

cdr3_length: 13
j_call: TRBJ1-6
v_call: TRBV2
cdr3_aa: ASSRNGQYNSPLH

cdr3_length: 13
j_call: TRBJ1-1
v_call: TRBV11-2
cdr3_aa: ASSPTTVMNTEAF

cdr3_length: 15
j_call: TRBJ2-2
v_call: TRBV21-1
cdr3_aa: ARPGTSGAVNTGELF

cdr3_length: 13
j_call: TRBJ2-1
v_call: TRBV6-1
cdr3_aa: ASSEGRVSYNEQF

cdr3_length: 14
j_call: TRBJ1-1
v_call: TRBV7-9
cdr3_aa: ASSLRQGVLNTEAF

cdr3_length: 14
j_call: TRBJ1-6
v_call: TRBV7-2
cdr3_aa: ASSLRQAGPNSPLH

cdr3_length: 11
j_call: TRBJ1-5
v_call: TRBV10-3
cdr3_aa: AISDGGWQPQH

cdr3_length: 12
j_call: TRBJ2-1
v_call: TRBV29-1
cdr3_aa: SAGLAGGHNEQF

cdr3_length: 11
j_call: TRBJ1-5
v_call: TRBV30
cdr3_aa: AWNFNSNQPQH

cdr3_length: 13
j_call: TRBJ1-5
v_call: TRBV5-5
cdr3_aa: ASSLEPGGIKPQH

cdr3_length: 13
j_call: TRBJ1-4
v_call: TRBV5-5
cdr3_aa: ASSLEAQINEKLF